This passage covers 29 T cell receptor beta chains from one sample sequenced in a study of T cells expressing NK-cell markers. TCRdb reprocessed the 5' RACE reads and reports one entry per CDR3 protein, with no DNA. The sample has roughly 390,000 distinct CDR3 sequences. The specimen sequenced was blood T cells: a sorted CD56 or NKG2C T cell subset, CD4+ or CD8+ T cells, or bulk PBMC T cells (not recorded which). The origin of the receptors is a man aged 18 to 69 in good health.

V gene TRBV7-2 combines with J gene TRBJ2-3; there is no DNA to check the TCRdb D call of TRBD1. The CDR3 sequence is 17 residues long. CDR1 is SGHTA and CDR2 is FQGNSA in the germline V gene. Here the CDR3 reads CASSSLSGGYRADTQYF.

V gene TRBV28 combines with J gene TRBJ1-1; TCRdb reports TRBD1, a call that lacks DNA to check it against. Germline V gene sequence: CDR1 MDHEN, CDR2 SYDVKM. The CDR3 runs to 15 residues. CDR3 sequence: CASSPTGLGSTEAFF.

The chain has TRBV5-5 and TRBJ1-5. Germline loops: CDR1 SGHKS, CDR2 YYEKEE (reference sequence). The CDR3 has 15 residues. The CDR3 here is CASSLGPTGNQPQHF.

The rearrangement links TRBV9 to TRBJ2-3; the D call from TCRdb, TRBD1, cannot be confirmed without DNA. Germline CDR1 and CDR2: SGDLS and YYNGEE. The CDR3 length is 17 residues. Here the CDR3 reads CASSTRARGLRTDTQYF.

The V call is TRBV7-9, the J call TRBJ1-2. This CDR3 spans 13 amino acids. Per the germline V gene, CDR1 is SEHNR and CDR2 is FQNEAQ (reference sequence). This chain's CDR3 is CASSSGLNYGYTF.

J is TRBJ2-3 and V is TRBV29-1; TCRdb gives TRBD1 as the D gene, but with no DNA this cannot be confirmed. CDR1 SQVTM and CDR2 ANQGSEA come from the germline V gene. This CDR3 is 13 amino acids long. The CDR3 here is CSVQRGGPDTQYF.

The rearrangement links TRBV7-2 to TRBJ1-2; TCRdb returns TRBD1, unconfirmable since there is no DNA. CDR3 length: 15 amino acids. Germline assignment: CDR1 SGHTA and CDR2 FQGNSA. The CDR3 loop reads CASSLDMSSRYGYTF.

CDR3 amino acids: CASSKDRATGELFF. The rearrangement links TRBV2 to TRBJ2-2; checking the TCRdb D call of TRBD1 is not possible without DNA. The CDR3 consists of 14 residues. CDR1 and CDR2 from the germline V gene are SNHLY and FYNNEI.

This chain connects TRBV10-3 to TRBJ1-1. The CDR3 loop spans 14 amino acids. The germline CDR1 and CDR2 sequences are ENHRY and SYGVKD. The chain's CDR3 is CAISADRRNTEAFF.

The chain is built from TRBV3-1 and TRBJ2-1; TCRdb outputs TRBD2, but without DNA this stays unchecked. The germline V gene has CDR1 LGHDT and CDR2 YNNKEL (reference sequence). The length of the CDR3 is 15 residues. The CDR3 sequence: CASKGAGGPLNEQFF.

The rearrangement links TRBV20-1 to TRBJ2-7; the D gene TCRdb calls, TRBD1, cannot be checked with no DNA. CDR3 length: 17 amino acids. The V gene's germline CDR1 is DFQATT and CDR2 SNEGSKA (reference sequence). CDR3 loop: CSARAFLAGRLLYEQYF.

The chain employs TRBV5-4 and TRBJ1-1; TCRdb picks TRBD1, but there is no DNA to check that call. This CDR3 has 14 amino acids. Germline CDR1 SGHNT, CDR2 YYREEE (reference sequence). CDR3: CASSMGQGSTEAFF.

The V call is TRBV20-1, the J call TRBJ2-1; TCRdb's D gene call, TRBD2, goes unchecked for lack of DNA. Germline assignment: CDR1 DFQATT and CDR2 SNEGSKA (reference sequence). CDR3 length equals 16 residues. The CDR3 here is CSARDAASGGNNEQFF.

This chain links TRBV18 with TRBJ2-7; TCRdb's D gene call, TRBD2, goes unchecked for lack of DNA. CDR1 and CDR2 from the germline V gene are KGHSH and LQKENI. The CDR3 is 14 residues long. The CDR3 protein is CASSRSGGAGEQYF.

V usage is TRBV19 and J usage is TRBJ2-2. The CDR3 sequence is 12 residues long. Looked up from germline, CDR1 is LNHDA and CDR2 is SQIVND (reference sequence). CDR3 sequence: CASSIEGQRLFF.

This chain connects TRBV14 to TRBJ1-3. This CDR3 spans 13 amino acids. Germline V gives CDR1 SGHDN, CDR2 FVKESK. Here the CDR3 reads CASSQDVQITIYF.

This chain uses TRBV15 with TRBJ1-3; TCRdb names TRBD1, which stays unverified in the absence of DNA. The CDR3 runs to 15 residues. Germline V gene data show CDR1 as LNHNV and CDR2 as YYDKDF (reference sequence). The CDR3 here is CATSKGRNSGNTIYF.

The V gene is TRBV27, the J gene TRBJ1-4; TCRdb's assignment of TRBD1 cannot be checked, as there is no DNA. Germline-derived CDR1 and CDR2 are MNHEY and SMNVEV (reference sequence). The CDR3 extends over 18 amino acids. The CDR3 spells CASSLSIPGFVPNEKLFF.

The chain carries TRBV2 and TRBJ2-7; TCRdb's assignment of TRBD2 cannot be checked, as there is no DNA. Germline V gives CDR1 SNHLY, CDR2 FYNNEI. The CDR3 runs 12 residues. This chain's CDR3 is CATRTDTYEQYF.

The CDR3 protein is CASSNVLLAGGGGDTQYF. The chain employs TRBV11-2 and TRBJ2-3; with no DNA, the TCRdb D assignment of TRBD2 cannot be verified. Germline assignment: CDR1 SGHAT and CDR2 FQNNGV. The CDR3 is 18 residues long.

The chain has TRBV15 and TRBJ2-7; as DNA is missing, the TRBD2 call by TCRdb cannot be tested. CDR3 size: 13 residues. Per the germline V gene, CDR1 is LNHNV and CDR2 is YYDKDF (reference sequence). CDR3 loop: CATSRDEGLLQYF.

This chain uses TRBV10-3 with TRBJ1-1. Germline assignment: CDR1 ENHRY and CDR2 SYGVKD. The CDR3 loop spans 14 amino acids. The CDR3 loop reads CAISESGRQREAFF.

The chain joins TRBV2 to TRBJ2-3; lacking DNA, the TRBD2 call made by TCRdb goes unchecked. Looked up from germline, CDR1 is SNHLY and CDR2 is FYNNEI. The CDR3 is made up of 13 amino acids. CDR3 protein: CASKASGLYTQYF.

V gene TRBV27 combines with J gene TRBJ1-2. The CDR3 contains 14 residues. Germline V CDR1 and CDR2: MNHEY, SMNVEV (reference sequence). This chain's CDR3 is CASSRLGGGVGYTF.

This chain uses TRBV15 with TRBJ1-1. The CDR3 spans 16 residues. Germline loops: CDR1 LNHNV, CDR2 YYDKDF (reference sequence). CDR3 region: CATSRDKLAGNTEAFF.

The V call is TRBV9, the J call TRBJ2-5; the D call from TCRdb, TRBD1, cannot be confirmed without DNA. The germline gives CDR1 SGDLS, CDR2 YYNGEE. This CDR3 has 14 residues. This CDR3 is CASSVSTVVGTQYF.

The rearrangement links TRBV7-6 to TRBJ2-1; as DNA is missing, the TRBD1 call by TCRdb cannot be tested. Germline lookup yields CDR1 SGHVS and CDR2 FNYEAQ. This CDR3 contains 15 residues. CDR3 sequence reads: CASSSQSGIINEQFF.

The genes are TRBV7-9 and TRBJ1-2. This CDR3 has 13 residues. CDR1 and CDR2 from the germline V gene are SEHNR and FQNEAQ (reference sequence). The CDR3 loop is CASSTDLNYGYTF.

This sequence joins TRBV4-2 and TRBJ1-2; TCRdb outputs TRBD1, but without DNA this stays unchecked. CDR1 is LGHNA and CDR2 is YNFKEQ in the germline V gene. The CDR3 spans 12 residues. CDR3 sequence: CASSQGFREYTF.